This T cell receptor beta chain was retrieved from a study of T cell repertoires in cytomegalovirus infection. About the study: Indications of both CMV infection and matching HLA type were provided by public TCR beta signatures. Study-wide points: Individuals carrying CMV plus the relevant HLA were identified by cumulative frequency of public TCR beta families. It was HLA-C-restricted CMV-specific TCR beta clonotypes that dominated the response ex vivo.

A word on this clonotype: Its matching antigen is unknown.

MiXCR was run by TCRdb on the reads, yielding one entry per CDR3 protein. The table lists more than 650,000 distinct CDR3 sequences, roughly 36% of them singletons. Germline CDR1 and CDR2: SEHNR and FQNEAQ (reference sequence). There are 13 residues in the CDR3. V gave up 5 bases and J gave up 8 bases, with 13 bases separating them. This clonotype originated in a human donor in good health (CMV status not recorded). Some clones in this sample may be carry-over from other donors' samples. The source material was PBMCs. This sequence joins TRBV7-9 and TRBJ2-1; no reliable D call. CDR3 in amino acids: CASSINRVDEQFF. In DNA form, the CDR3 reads TGTGCCAGCAGCATCAACCGGGTGGATGAGCAGTTCTTC.